These T cell receptor beta chains were read from a single sample in a study of cytomegalovirus exposure and HLA in healthy donors. Sequenced by immunoSEQ multiplex PCR; TCRdb stores in-frame clones only, minus some. The table includes 100,000 to 150,000 clones, over 80% detected once. Input material: PBMCs. The receptor set was obtained from a boy younger than 18 in good health and CMV-seronegative. The CDR3 runs from the conserved cysteine through the conserved F or W. Fields, in order: CDR3 protein, V gene.

CASSLSGQGIAGNTIYF TRBV27
CASSHSGDTEAFF TRBV5-6
CASSRDSNTGELFF TRBV6-4
CASSPRAAGGPIGELFF TRBV4-3
CASSPGAGGWEQYF TRBV7-9
CASSQDSPSGSSGGELFF TRBV4-3
CASSFGGRANTGELFF TRBV5-1
CASSWGTDRETQYF TRBV11-3
CASSPGGPYEQYF TRBV6-1
CASSPGLARTDTQYF TRBV9
CASSQDRENTEAFF TRBV4-2
CSVEETGRGETQYF TRBV29-1
CASSADLVRVLETQYF TRBV27
CASSEEQPQGETQYF TRBV6-1
CASSGGGSGKGNQPQHF TRBV5-1
CASSEGAYGYTF TRBV2
CSVGDREVRTEAFF TRBV29-1
CASSWGRGTQPQHF TRBV7-2
CSVADSSYEQYF TRBV29-1
CATEGQEPTPTNYGYTF TRBV10-3
CASSPGTSGRYEQYF TRBV9
CASSSTGSREKLFF TRBV6-5
CSVEDGGNYEQYF TRBV29-1
CASNPTGGYEQYF TRBV19
CASSLSAGGELFF TRBV2
CASGDRGLSYEQYF TRBV2
CSVEDTQGGSYGYTF TRBV29-1
CASRQGALIIEAFF TRBV19
CASSYGTGALNTEAFF TRBV4-1
CASSGGGEQYF TRBV25-1
CASSVRASGISDNEQFF TRBV9
CAWRTSSYGYTF TRBV30
CASSIRETYEQYF TRBV19
CASSPQGQGNNEQFF TRBV18
CASREGTQYF TRBV2
CASSYARASYEQYF TRBV6-5
CASSRGGGSYEQYF TRBV6-5
CASSLERGNSGNTIYF TRBV7-2
CASSQAPSVEAFF TRBV4-1
CAIRGASDQETQYF TRBV10-3
CASSHTQGQGSNYGYTF TRBV7-8
CASSQGTSASYEQYF TRBV4-1
CASSSKQGGKEKLFF TRBV5-1
CASSLEDRGEQFF TRBV5-1